This T cell receptor (beta chain) was sequenced during a study of naive and memory T cell subsets. Overall study results and limits: Naive repertoires, especially CD8, held a few larger clonotypes, possibly memory cells re-expressing CD45RA.

An equimolar mix of two oligonucleotides served as the beta constant-region primer for TRBC1 and TRBC2. Ligated cDNA was amplified by four rounds of PCR with nested alpha and beta constant-region primers and SP2. MiXCR was run by TCRdb on the UMI-ligation and nested PCR reads, yielding one entry per CDR3 protein. This table has approximately 140,000 distinct CDR3 sequences, approximately 20% appearing once. This clonotype was counted between two and nine times. Its target is unknown. The CDR3 has 12 amino acids. Germline V gives CDR1 SQVTM, CDR2 ANQGSEA. V lost 6 bases, J lost 2 bases, and 10 bases lay in between.

The sequence came from a human donor in good health. J is TRBJ1-1 and V is TRBV29-1; no clear D gene. Sequencing used naive CD8+ T cells from blood. CDR3 region: CSVGSGNTEAFF. The CDR3 DNA sequence: TGCAGCGTCGGGTCAGGAAACACTGAAGCTTTCTTT.